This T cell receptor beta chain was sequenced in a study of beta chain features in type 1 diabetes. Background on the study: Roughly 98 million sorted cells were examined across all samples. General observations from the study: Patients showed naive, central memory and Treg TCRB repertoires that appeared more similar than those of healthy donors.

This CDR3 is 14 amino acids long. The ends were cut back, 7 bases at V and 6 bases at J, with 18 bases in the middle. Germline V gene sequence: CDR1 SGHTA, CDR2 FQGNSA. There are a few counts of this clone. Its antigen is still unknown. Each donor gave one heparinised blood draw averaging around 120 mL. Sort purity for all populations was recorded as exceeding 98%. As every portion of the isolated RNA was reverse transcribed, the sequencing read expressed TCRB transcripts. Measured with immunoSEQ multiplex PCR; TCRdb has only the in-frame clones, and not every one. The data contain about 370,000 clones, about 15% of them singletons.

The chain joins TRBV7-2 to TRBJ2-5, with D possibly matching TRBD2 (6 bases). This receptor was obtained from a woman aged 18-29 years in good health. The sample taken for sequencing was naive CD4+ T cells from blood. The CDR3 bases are TGTGCCAGCACCCTCACGGGGGATTCGAAGACCCAGTACTTC. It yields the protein CASTLTGDSKTQYF.